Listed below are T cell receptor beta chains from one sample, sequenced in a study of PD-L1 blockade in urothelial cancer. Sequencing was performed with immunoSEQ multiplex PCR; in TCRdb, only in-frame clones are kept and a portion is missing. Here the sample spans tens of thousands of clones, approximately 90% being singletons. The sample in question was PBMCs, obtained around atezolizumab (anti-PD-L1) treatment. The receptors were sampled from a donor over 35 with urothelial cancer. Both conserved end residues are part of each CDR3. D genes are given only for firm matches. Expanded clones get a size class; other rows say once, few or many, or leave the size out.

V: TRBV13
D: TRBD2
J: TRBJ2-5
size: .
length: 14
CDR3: CASSAGTSGETQYF
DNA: TGTGCCAGCAGCGCGGGGACTAGCGGGGAGACCCAGTACTTC

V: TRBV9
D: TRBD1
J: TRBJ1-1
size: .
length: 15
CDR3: CASSAGQGRGTEAFF
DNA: TGTGCCAGCAGCGCGGGACAGGGTCGGGGCACTGAAGCTTTCTTT

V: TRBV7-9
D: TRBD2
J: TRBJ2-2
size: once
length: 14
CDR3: CASSRLAGTGELFF
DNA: TGTGCCAGCAGCCGACTAGCTGGCACCGGGGAGCTGTTTTTT

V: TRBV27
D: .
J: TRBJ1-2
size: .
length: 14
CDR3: CASAPIRDIRKDTF
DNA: TGTGCCAGCGCCCCGATACGGGATATTCGAAAGGACACCTTC

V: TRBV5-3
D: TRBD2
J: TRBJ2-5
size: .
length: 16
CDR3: CARSRATSDTEETQYF
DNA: TGTGCCAGAAGCCGGGCCACTAGCGACACGGAAGAGACCCAGTACTTC

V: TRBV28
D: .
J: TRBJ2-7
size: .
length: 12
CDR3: CASSFGRYEQYF
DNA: TGTGCCAGCAGTTTTGGGCGCTACGAGCAGTACTTC

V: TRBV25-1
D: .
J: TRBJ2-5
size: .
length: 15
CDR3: CASRDPRRAWETQYF
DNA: TGTGCCAGCAGGGATCCAAGGAGGGCTTGGGAGACCCAGTACTTC

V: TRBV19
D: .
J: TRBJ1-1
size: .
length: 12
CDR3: CATRTGNTEAFF
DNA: TGTGCCACCCGTACAGGGAACACTGAAGCTTTCTTT

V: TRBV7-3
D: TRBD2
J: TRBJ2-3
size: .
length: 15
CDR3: CASSPPRGVGDTQYF
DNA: TGTGCCAGCAGCCCCCCTCGGGGGGTGGGAGATACGCAGTATTTT

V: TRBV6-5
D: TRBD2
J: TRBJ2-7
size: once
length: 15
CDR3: CASSRLLAGGYEQYF
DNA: TGTGCCAGCAGCCGCCTCCTAGCGGGAGGCTACGAGCAGTACTTC

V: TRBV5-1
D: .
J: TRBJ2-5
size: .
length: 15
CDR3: CASSSSVGAQETQYF
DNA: TGCGCCAGCAGCTCCTCAGTGGGCGCCCAAGAGACCCAGTACTTC

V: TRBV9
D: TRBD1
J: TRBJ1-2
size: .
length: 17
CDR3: CASSPSGRGQGNYGYTF
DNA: TGTGCCAGCAGCCCCTCCGGCCGGGGACAGGGAAACTATGGCTACACCTTC

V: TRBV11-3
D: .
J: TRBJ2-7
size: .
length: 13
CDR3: CASSLTPSYEQYF
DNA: TGTGCCAGCAGCTTAACACCATCCTACGAGCAGTACTTC

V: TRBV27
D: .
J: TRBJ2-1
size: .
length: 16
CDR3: CASSLSRVRSYNEQFF
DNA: TGTGCCAGCAGTTTATCGAGGGTCCGCTCCTACAATGAGCAGTTCTTC

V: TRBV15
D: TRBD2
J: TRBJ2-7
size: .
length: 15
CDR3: CATSRVLAGYYEQYF
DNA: TGTGCCACCAGCAGAGTCCTAGCGGGTTATTACGAGCAGTACTTC

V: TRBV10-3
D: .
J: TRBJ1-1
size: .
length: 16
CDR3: CAISERPGDGGAEAFF
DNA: TGTGCCATCAGTGAGAGGCCTGGTGACGGAGGGGCTGAAGCTTTCTTT

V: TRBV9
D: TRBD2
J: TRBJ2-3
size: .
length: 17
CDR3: CASSVRTSGRASDTQYF
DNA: TGTGCCAGCAGCGTACGGACTAGCGGGAGGGCCAGCGATACGCAGTATTTT

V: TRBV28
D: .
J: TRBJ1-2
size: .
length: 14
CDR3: CASTQGQGNYGYTF
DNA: TGTGCCAGCACTCAGGGACAAGGAAACTATGGCTACACCTTC

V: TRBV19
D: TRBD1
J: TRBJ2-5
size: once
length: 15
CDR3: CASSPRTGYQETQYF
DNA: TGTGCCAGTAGTCCACGGACAGGCTACCAAGAGACCCAGTACTTC

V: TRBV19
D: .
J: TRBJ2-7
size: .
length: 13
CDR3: CASSITGTYEQYF
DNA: TGTGCCAGTAGTATCACAGGGACCTACGAGCAGTACTTC

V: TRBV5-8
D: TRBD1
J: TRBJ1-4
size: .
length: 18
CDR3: CASSTGQQASATNEKLFF
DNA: TGTGCCAGCAGCACGGGACAGCAAGCTTCTGCAACTAATGAAAAACTGTTTTTT

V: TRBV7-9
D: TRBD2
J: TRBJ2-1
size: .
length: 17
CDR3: CASSYPLAGGPGGEQFF
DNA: TGTGCCAGCAGCTACCCACTAGCGGGAGGGCCGGGGGGTGAGCAGTTCTTC

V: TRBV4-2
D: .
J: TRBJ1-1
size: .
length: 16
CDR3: CASSQSGGGLNTEAFF
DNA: TGTGCCAGCAGCCAATCGGGGGGTGGGTTGAACACTGAAGCTTTCTTT

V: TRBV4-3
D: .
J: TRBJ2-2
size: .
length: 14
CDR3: CASSQDVRAGELFF
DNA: TGCGCCAGCAGCCAAGATGTTCGGGCCGGGGAGCTGTTTTTT

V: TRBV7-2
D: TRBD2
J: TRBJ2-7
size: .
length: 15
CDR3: CASSSPSGRTYEQYF
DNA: TGTGCCAGCAGCTCCCCTAGCGGGAGGACCTACGAGCAGTACTTC

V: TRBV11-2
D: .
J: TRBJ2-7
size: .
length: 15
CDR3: CASSLVLDRAYEQYF
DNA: TGTGCCAGCAGCTTAGTATTAGACAGAGCTTACGAGCAGTACTTC

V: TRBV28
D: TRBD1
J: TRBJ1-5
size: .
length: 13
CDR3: CASRGQYNQPQHF
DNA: TGTGCCAGCAGGGGACAGTACAATCAGCCCCAGCATTTT

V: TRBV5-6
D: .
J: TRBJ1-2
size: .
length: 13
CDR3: CASSSWAHGGYTF
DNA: TGTGCCAGCAGCTCCTGGGCCCACGGCGGCTACACCTTC

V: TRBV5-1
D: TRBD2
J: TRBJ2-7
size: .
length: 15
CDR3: CASSRGTSGYYEQYF
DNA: TGCGCCAGCAGCCGCGGGACTAGCGGATACTACGAGCAGTACTTC

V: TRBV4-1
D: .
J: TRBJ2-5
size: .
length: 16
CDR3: CASSPTGRGQKETQYF
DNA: TGCGCCAGCAGCCCCACGGGCAGGGGCCAAAAGGAGACCCAGTACTTC

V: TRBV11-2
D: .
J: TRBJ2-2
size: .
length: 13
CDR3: CASSLGQGRELFF
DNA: TGTGCCAGCAGCTTAGGGCAGGGCCGGGAGCTGTTTTTT

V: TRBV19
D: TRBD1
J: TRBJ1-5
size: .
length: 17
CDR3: CASSRQGASWSNQPQHF
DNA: TGTGCCAGTAGTCGACAGGGCGCCAGCTGGAGCAATCAGCCCCAGCATTTT

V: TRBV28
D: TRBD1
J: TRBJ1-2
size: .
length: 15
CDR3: CASHSAGTGVSGYTF
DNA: TGTGCCAGCCACTCCGCCGGGACAGGGGTTTCTGGCTACACCTTC

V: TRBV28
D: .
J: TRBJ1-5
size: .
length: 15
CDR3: CASRRGGGRNQPQHF
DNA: TGTGCCAGCAGGCGAGGGGGGGGTAGGAATCAGCCCCAGCATTTT

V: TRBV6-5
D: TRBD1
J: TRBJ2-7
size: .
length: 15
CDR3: CASRTGDSGPYEQYF
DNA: TGTGCCAGCAGGACCGGGGACAGCGGTCCGTACGAGCAGTACTTC

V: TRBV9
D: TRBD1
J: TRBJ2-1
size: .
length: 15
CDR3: CASSAGTGPYNEQFF
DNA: TGTGCCAGCAGCGCCGGGACAGGGCCATACAATGAGCAGTTCTTC

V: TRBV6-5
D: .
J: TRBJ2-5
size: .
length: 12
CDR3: CASSYPGETQYF
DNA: TGTGCCAGCAGTTACCCCGGGGAGACCCAGTACTTC

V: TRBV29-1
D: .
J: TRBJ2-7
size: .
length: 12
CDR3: CSVGSGAYEQYF
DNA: TGCAGCGTCGGGTCGGGGGCCTACGAGCAGTACTTC

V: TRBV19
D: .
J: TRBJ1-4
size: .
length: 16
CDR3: CASSMGGTTGSEKLFF
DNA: TGTGCCAGTAGTATGGGGGGGACCACCGGGAGTGAAAAACTGTTTTTT

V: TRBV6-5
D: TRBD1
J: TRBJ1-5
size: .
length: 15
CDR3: CASSSPGTGAGPQHF
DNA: TGTGCCAGCAGTTCCCCCGGGACAGGCGCGGGGCCCCAGCATTTT

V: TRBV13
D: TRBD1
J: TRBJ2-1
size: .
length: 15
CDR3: CASTPGQGGGNEQFF
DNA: TGTGCCAGCACCCCCGGACAGGGTGGGGGCAATGAGCAGTTCTTC

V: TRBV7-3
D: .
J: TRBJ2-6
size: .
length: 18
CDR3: CASSPWGQGGTGANVLTF
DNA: TGTGCCAGCAGCCCCTGGGGGCAGGGTGGAACTGGGGCCAACGTCCTGACTTTC

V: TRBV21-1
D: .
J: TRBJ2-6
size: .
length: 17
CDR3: CASSKGPGRSGANVLTF
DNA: TGTGCCAGCAGCAAAGGCCCGGGAAGATCTGGGGCCAACGTCCTGACTTTC

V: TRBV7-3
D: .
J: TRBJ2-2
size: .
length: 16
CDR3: CASSLRGAGGTGELFF
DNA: TGTGCCAGCAGCTTGCGCGGGGCCGGCGGCACCGGGGAGCTGTTTTTT

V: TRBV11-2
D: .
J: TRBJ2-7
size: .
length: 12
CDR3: CASPWGNYEQYF
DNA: TGTGCCAGCCCCTGGGGCAACTACGAGCAGTACTTC

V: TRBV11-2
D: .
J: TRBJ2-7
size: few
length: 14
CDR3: CASSITGGQYEQYF
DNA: TGTGCCAGCAGCATCACCGGGGGGCAGTACGAGCAGTACTTC

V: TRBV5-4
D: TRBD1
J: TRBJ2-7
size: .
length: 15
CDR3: CASRNDRGLSYEQYF
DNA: TGTGCCAGCCGAAACGACAGGGGGCTCTCCTACGAGCAGTACTTC

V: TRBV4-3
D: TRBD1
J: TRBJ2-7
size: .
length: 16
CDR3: CASREKIGTGTYEQYF
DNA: TGCGCCAGCAGGGAAAAGATTGGGACAGGGACCTACGAGCAGTACTTC

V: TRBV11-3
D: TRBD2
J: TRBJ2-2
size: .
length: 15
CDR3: CATTGLAANTGELFF
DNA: TGTGCCACCACGGGACTAGCGGCGAACACCGGGGAGCTGTTTTTT

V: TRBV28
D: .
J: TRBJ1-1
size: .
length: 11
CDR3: CASSFPNRAFF
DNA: TGTGCCAGCAGTTTCCCAAATCGGGCTTTCTTT

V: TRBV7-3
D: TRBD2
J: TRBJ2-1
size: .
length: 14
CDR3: CASSTRTSGSQQFF
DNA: TGTGCCAGCAGCACCCGGACTAGCGGGAGTCAGCAGTTCTTC

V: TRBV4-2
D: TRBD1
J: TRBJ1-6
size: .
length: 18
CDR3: CASSGAGTASSYNSPLHF
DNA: TGTGCCAGCAGCGGGGCCGGGACAGCGAGCTCCTATAATTCACCCCTCCACTTT

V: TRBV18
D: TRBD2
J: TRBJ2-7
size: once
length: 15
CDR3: CASSPRTSGKYEQYF
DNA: TGTGCCAGCTCACCGCGGACTAGCGGGAAATACGAGCAGTACTTC

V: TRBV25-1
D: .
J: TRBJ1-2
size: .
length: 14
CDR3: CASSDGGGNYGYTF
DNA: TGTGCCAGCAGTGATGGGGGAGGGAACTATGGCTACACCTTC

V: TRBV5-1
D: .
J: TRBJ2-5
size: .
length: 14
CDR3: CASSLGAGGETQYF
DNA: TGCGCCAGCAGCTTGGGAGCAGGTGGGGAGACCCAGTACTTC

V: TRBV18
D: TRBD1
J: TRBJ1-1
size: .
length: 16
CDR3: CASSPRSGGFSTEAFF
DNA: TGTGCCAGCTCACCACGGTCAGGGGGCTTTAGCACTGAAGCTTTCTTT